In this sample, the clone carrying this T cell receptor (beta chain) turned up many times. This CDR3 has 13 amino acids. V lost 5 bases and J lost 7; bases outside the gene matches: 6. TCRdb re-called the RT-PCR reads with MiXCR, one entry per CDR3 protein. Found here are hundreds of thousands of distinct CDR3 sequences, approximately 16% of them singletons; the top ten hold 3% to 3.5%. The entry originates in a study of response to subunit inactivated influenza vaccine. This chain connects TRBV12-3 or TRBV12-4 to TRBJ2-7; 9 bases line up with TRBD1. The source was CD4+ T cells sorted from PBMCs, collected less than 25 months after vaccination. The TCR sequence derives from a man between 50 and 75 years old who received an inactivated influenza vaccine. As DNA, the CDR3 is TGTGCCAGCAGTGGGACAGGGAGATGGGAGCAGTACTTC. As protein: CASSGTGRWEQYF.